This TCR beta chain came from a study of shared clonotypes between healthy human individuals. Study-wide findings and caveats: As a rule, naive subsets had a larger estimated richness than memory subsets. Sequencing of the sorted subsets was shown by rarefaction to be incomplete despite large depth.

In the case of this clone: Its matching antigen is unknown.

The deep-level immunoSEQ assay was used. Each sorted subset replicate got 200 ng genomic DNA, tens of thousands of genomes. The assay was immunoSEQ multiplex PCR, and TCRdb's table has in-frame clones only and misses some. The sample holds around 2.5 million clones; approximately 93% are singletons and the top ten take about 0.39%. The CDR3 is 13 amino acids. Germline CDR1 reads SGHTA; CDR2 reads FQGNSA. The V and J ends lost 3 bases and 5 bases, in that order; junction bases with no gene match: 2. This chain joins TRBV7-2 and TRBJ1-2; TRBD1 matches at 8 bases. The sequenced sample consisted of naive CD4+ T cells from PBMCs. The subset denotes: CD45RA+ positively selected. The receptor was derived from a man aged 18 to 30 in good health. Some clones in this sample may be carry-over from other donors' samples. The CDR3 here is CASSFGQGYGYTF. In DNA, the CDR3 is TGTGCCAGCAGCTTTGGACAGGGATATGGCTACACCTTC.